This entry lists 31 T cell receptor beta chains sequenced from one sample in a study of shared clonotypes between healthy human individuals. The naive CD8 fraction comprised CD45RO-negative cells positively selected for CCR7 and excluded terminally differentiated effector memory CD45RA+ cells. Here immunoSEQ multiplex PCR was the method, and the copy in TCRdb shows in-frame clones only, minus some. This sample carries approximately 810,000 clones, about 91% of them seen once, and the ten largest clones take 24%. Sequenced material: naive CD8+ T cells sorted from blood. Receptors were obtained from a man under 40 in good health.

This chain links TRBV1 with TRBJ2-7; the table's D call, TRBD2, was not checked against the DNA. TRBV1 is classified as a pseudogene. This CDR3 has 14 amino acids. CDR3: CTSSGGGSTYEQYF. CDR3 bases: TGCACCAGCAGCGGGGGCGGGAGTACCTACGAGCAGTACTTC.

The chain uses TRBV5-1 and TRBJ1-1, with 9 positions matching TRBD1. There are 16 residues in the CDR3. V lost 0 bases, J lost 2 bases, and 5 bases stayed unmatched. From germline, CDR1 is SGHRS and CDR2 YFSETQ. The chain's CDR3 is CASSLGDREFNTEAFF. CDR3 nucleotides: TGCGCCAGCAGCTTGGGGGACAGGGAATTCAACACTGAAGCTTTCTTT.

This sequence joins TRBV5-4 and TRBJ2-3; TRBD2 aligns across 9 bases. CDR3 length: 14 residues. Per the germline V gene, CDR1 is SGHNT and CDR2 is YYREEE (reference sequence). The CDR3 region is CAIAGESGTDTQYF. In DNA, the CDR3 is TGTGCAATAGCGGGAGAAAGCGGCACAGATACGCAGTATTTT.

V and J are TRBV5-5 and TRBJ2-1; 9 bases are shared with TRBD1. V lost 0 bases to trimming and J lost 9 bases; unmatched junction nucleotides: 16. The CDR3 is 18 amino acids. From germline, CDR1 is SGHKS and CDR2 YYEKEE (reference sequence). CDR3 loop: CASSLVGPPGQGWGEQFF. CDR3 coding DNA: TGTGCCAGCAGCTTGGTTGGTCCGCCGGGACAGGGATGGGGTGAGCAGTTCTTC.

This clone has only one observation. The V call is TRBV7-9, the J call TRBJ2-7; no firm D call. Germline V gene sequence: CDR1 SEHNR, CDR2 FQNEAQ (reference sequence). This CDR3 is 12 amino acids long. The ends were cut back, 8 bases at V and 1 base at J, with 9 bases in the middle. The CDR3: CASGPSSYEQYF. CDR3 coding DNA: TGTGCCAGCGGCCCCAGTTCCTACGAGCAGTACTTC.

The chain has TRBV6-1 and TRBJ1-3; D gene ambiguous. There are 14 residues in the CDR3. Deletions cut 1 base from V and 3 bases from J, with 7 bases between. Germline V lookup: CDR1 MNHNS, CDR2 SASEGT. CDR3 nucleotide sequence: TGTGCCAGCAGTGAAGGAAACGGTGGAAACACCATATATTTT. It is translated as CASSEGNGGNTIYF.

This clone showed up just once. J is TRBJ2-2 and V is TRBV7-8, with TRBD1 as a possible D gene (5 bases). The germline V gene has CDR1 SGHVS and CDR2 FQNEAQ. The CDR3 spans 13 residues. Trimming took 5 bases from V and 5 from J, leaving 9 bases between them. CDR3: CASSVGVTGELFF. In nucleotides, the CDR3 is TGTGCCAGCAGCGTAGGGGTTACCGGGGAGCTGTTTTTT.

This chain joins TRBV2 and TRBJ2-7; the D gene is possibly TRBD2 (5 bases). The V end lost 4 bases, the J end lost 6 bases, and 13 bases lay between the germline ends. CDR3 length: 13 amino acids. Per the germline V gene, CDR1 is SNHLY and CDR2 is FYNNEI. CDR3 DNA: TGTGCCAGCAGTGGTAGGGTAGCGATCGAGCAGTACTTC. Its translation is CASSGRVAIEQYF.

The chain has TRBV7-9 and TRBJ2-2; D is uncertain. The CDR3 totals 14 residues. Trimming cost V 5 bases and J 0 bases, with 7 bases left between them. The germline CDR1 and CDR2 sequences are SEHNR and FQNEAQ (reference sequence). This chain's CDR3 is CASSPRPNTGELFF. CDR3 nucleotide sequence: TGTGCCAGCAGCCCCCGTCCGAACACCGGGGAGCTGTTTTTT.

The V call is TRBV11-2, the J call TRBJ1-3; D perhaps matches TRBD1 (5 bases). CDR1 SGHAT and CDR2 FQNNGV come from the germline V gene. The length of the CDR3 is 17 residues. Trimming took off 1 base at V and 0 bases at J, with 13 bases between the two ends. The DNA of the CDR3 is TGTGCCAGCAGCTTAGGCACGGGGCGTTTCTCTGGAAACACCATATATTTT. It is translated as CASSLGTGRFSGNTIYF.

The chain has TRBV7-9 and TRBJ2-5; the match to TRBD2 covers 9 bases. Germline CDR1 and CDR2: SEHNR and FQNEAQ (reference sequence). J lost 5 bases, V lost 0 bases, and 10 bases had no gene match. The CDR3 is made up of 17 amino acids. CDR3 in DNA: TGTGCCAGCAGCTTAGCATCGGCGGGAGGGCCGAGGGAGACCCAGTACTTC. Its protein product is CASSLASAGGPRETQYF.

The genes are TRBV29-1 and TRBJ1-3; weak D call: TRBD1 (5 bases). The CDR3 totals 16 residues. From germline, CDR1 is SQVTM and CDR2 ANQGSEA. The V and J ends lost 4 bases and 0 bases respectively, with 16 bases between them. CDR3 region: CSVGYGGESSGNTIYF. DNA for the CDR3: TGCAGCGTTGGCTACGGAGGGGAGAGCTCTGGAAACACCATATATTTT.

The gene calls are TRBV27 and TRBJ2-5; D is undetermined. With 6 bases removed from V and 4 bases from J, the gap between germline ends came to 21 bases. This CDR3 has 16 amino acids. CDR1 is MNHEY and CDR2 is SMNVEV in the germline V gene (reference sequence). The CDR3 DNA sequence: TGTGCCAGCAGCCCCGATCTGGGCCGAAGTCCAGAGACCCAGTACTTC. This translates into CASSPDLGRSPETQYF.

V usage is TRBV23-1 and J usage is TRBJ1-5; 8 bases match TRBD1. TRBV23-1 carries the ORF label, with uncertain function. The CDR3 consists of 18 residues. The V and J ends lost 4 bases and 4 bases, in that order; junction bases with no gene match: 15. For the CDR3, the DNA is TGCGCCAGCAGTCGTTCAATACACCGGGACAGGCCAAATCAGCCCCAGCATTTT. This gives the protein CASSRSIHRDRPNQPQHF.

This chain joins TRBV27 and TRBJ2-7, with no clear D. The germline CDR1 and CDR2 sequences are MNHEY and SMNVEV (reference sequence). The CDR3 extends over 14 amino acids. Trimming pared 5 bases from V and 3 bases from J, leaving 14 bases between. CDR3 region: CASSTRTLGYEQYF. CDR3 coding DNA: TGTGCCAGCAGTACACGGACCCTAGGCTACGAGCAGTACTTC.

V and J are TRBV7-8 and TRBJ2-7, with D perhaps matching TRBD2 (5 bases). CDR3 length: 15 residues. Per germline, CDR1 SGHVS and CDR2 FQNEAQ. V was pared by 0 bases and J by 3 bases, with 12 bases between. The CDR3 sequence: CASSLAVDSFYEQYF. For the CDR3, the DNA is TGTGCCAGCAGCTTAGCAGTGGACTCATTCTACGAGCAGTACTTC.

The CDR3 DNA follows: TGTGCCAGCAGTTTCGGGACTAGCGGGAGTCGTCAGTACTTC. Translating gives CASSFGTSGSRQYF. The genes are TRBV27 and TRBJ2-7, with 14 bases fitting TRBD2. The CDR3 sequence is 14 residues long. The V segment lost 3 bases and the J segment 10 bases; nucleotides outside the gene matches: 5. Germline values: CDR1 MNHEY, CDR2 SMNVEV (reference sequence).

This clone has only one observation. The J gene is TRBJ2-1, the V gene TRBV7-9; maybe TRBD1 (6 bases). V was cut by 3 bases and J by 7 bases, with 16 bases left in between. The CDR3 runs 15 residues. Germline V gives CDR1 SEHNR, CDR2 FQNEAQ (reference sequence). CDR3 loop: CASSFPSQGLNEQFF. CDR3 in DNA: TGTGCCAGCAGCTTTCCCTCACAGGGCCTAAATGAGCAGTTCTTC.

The CDR3 DNA reads TGTGCCAGCAGCTTAGAGAGGCTAGCGGGAGAAATTGGGGCCAACGTCCTGACTTTC. This translates into CASSLERLAGEIGANVLTF. The chain links TRBV11-2 to TRBJ2-6; 10 bases map to TRBD2. With V trimmed by 0 bases and J by 3 bases, 8 bases remained unmatched. Germline CDR1 is SGHAT and CDR2 is FQNNGV. The CDR3 is made up of 19 amino acids.

This chain links TRBV7-9 with TRBJ1-2; D remains unclear. With 0 bases removed from V and 1 base from J, the gap between germline ends came to 6 bases. The CDR3 runs 14 residues. Germline V gene sequence: CDR1 SEHNR, CDR2 FQNEAQ (reference sequence). CDR3 amino acids: CASSLARYNYGYTF. In DNA form, the CDR3 reads TGTGCCAGCAGCTTAGCACGGTATAACTATGGCTACACCTTC.

The genes are TRBV19 and TRBJ2-7, with a tentative D call TRBD1 (5 bases). With 5 bases removed from V and 0 bases from J, the gap between germline ends came to 14 bases. The V gene's germline CDR1 is LNHDA and CDR2 SQIVND (reference sequence). The CDR3 consists of 15 residues. CDR3 nucleotides: TGTGCCAGTAGTGCGGACACCCTTTTCTCCTACGAGCAGTACTTC. Translating it yields CASSADTLFSYEQYF.

This clone was seen a single time. The V gene is TRBV27, the J gene TRBJ2-7; TRBD2 matches 9 bases. J was trimmed by 4 bases and V by 5 bases; bases with no gene match: 6. The CDR3 consists of 14 residues. Per the germline V gene, CDR1 is MNHEY and CDR2 is SMNVEV (reference sequence). The CDR3 DNA is TGTGCCAGCAGTATAGCGGGAGTGACGTACGAGCAGTACTTC. It translates to CASSIAGVTYEQYF.

There are a few counts of this clone. This sequence joins TRBV27 and TRBJ2-1; D gene ambiguous. Trimming pared 1 base from V and 4 bases from J, leaving 8 bases between. This CDR3 contains 14 residues. Germline CDR1 reads MNHEY; CDR2 reads SMNVEV (reference sequence). The CDR3 sequence is CASSLFGPYNEQFF. The CDR3 DNA reads as TGTGCCAGCAGTTTATTCGGGCCTTACAATGAGCAGTTCTTC.

This sequence joins TRBV28 and TRBJ2-6; D perhaps matches TRBD1 (6 bases). The CDR3 has 18 amino acids. The germline gives CDR1 MDHEN, CDR2 SYDVKM. Deletions cut 1 base from V and 0 bases from J, with 13 bases between. The CDR3 loop reads CASSLSTTGTSGANVLTF. DNA of the CDR3: TGTGCCAGCAGTTTATCTACCACAGGGACCTCTGGGGCCAACGTCCTGACTTTC.

For this clone: Other nucleotide sequences from this sample produce the same CDR3. The chain combines TRBV29-1 with TRBJ1-1, with D possibly TRBD1 on 6 matching bases. This CDR3 has 12 amino acids. V lost 4 bases to trimming and J lost 4 bases, with 10 bases between them. Germline V gene lookup returns CDR1 SQVTM and CDR2 ANQGSEA. The CDR3 protein is CSVGRGGTEAFF. DNA for the CDR3: TGCAGCGTTGGCAGGGGCGGCACTGAAGCTTTCTTT.

This chain links TRBV29-1 with TRBJ2-7; 9 bases match TRBD2. The germline V gene encodes CDR1 SQVTM and CDR2 ANQGSEA. Germline trimming cut 7 bases from V and 2 bases from J; bases unmatched to any gene: 3. The CDR3 is made up of 12 amino acids. The CDR3 spells CSAIAGAYEQYF. The CDR3 nucleotides read TGCAGCGCCATAGCGGGAGCCTACGAGCAGTACTTC.

The V call is TRBV15, the J call TRBJ2-6; TRBD1 matches 8 bases. V lost 1 base to trimming and J lost 3 bases; unmatched junction nucleotides: 5. Germline lookup yields CDR1 LNHNV and CDR2 YYDKDF (reference sequence). The CDR3 contains 17 residues. CDR3 nucleotides: TGTGCCACCAGCAGAGTTCAGGGGGCGGGTGGGGCCAACGTCCTGACTTTC. This codes for CATSRVQGAGGANVLTF.

The sample holds one count of this clone. The V gene is TRBV27, the J gene TRBJ2-2; D not resolved. V lost 5 bases to trimming and J lost 4 bases, with 11 bases between them. CDR1 is MNHEY and CDR2 is SMNVEV in the germline V gene (reference sequence). The CDR3 sequence is 14 residues long. CDR3 DNA sequence: TGTGCCAGCAGTCTAGGACCCACCACCGGGGAGCTGTTTTTT. It codes for CASSLGPTTGELFF.

The V and J genes are TRBV5-6 and TRBJ1-1; TRBD1 agrees at 11 bases. V lost 4 bases and J lost 0; bases outside the gene matches: 8. The germline CDR1 and CDR2 sequences are SGHDT and YYEEEE. The CDR3 runs to 17 residues. This CDR3 is CASSEGTGGLLNTEAFF. Written as DNA, the CDR3 is TGTGCCAGCAGCGAGGGGACAGGGGGACTCCTGAACACTGAAGCTTTCTTT.

V usage is TRBV7-6 and J usage is TRBJ2-1; tentative D call: TRBD1 (6 bases). V was trimmed by 7 bases and J by 8 bases, leaving 21 bases between them. The CDR3 has 15 residues. CDR1 and CDR2 from the germline V gene are SGHVS and FNYEAQ. This chain's CDR3 is CASIPGTTPIDEQFF. CDR3 sequence (DNA): TGTGCCAGCATACCCGGGACAACCCCTATCGATGAGCAGTTCTTC.

This clone has only one observation. The chain is built from TRBV5-6 and TRBJ2-5; D may match TRBD1 or TRBD2 (5 bases each). The CDR3 is made up of 13 amino acids. The germline gives CDR1 SGHDT, CDR2 YYEEEE. Trimming cost V 0 bases and J 7 bases, with 10 bases left between them. CDR3 sequence: CASSLEGSGTQYF. DNA for the CDR3: TGTGCCAGCAGCTTGGAGGGGAGCGGGACCCAGTACTTC.